Each of the 16 T cell receptor beta chains below was sequenced from the same sample in a study of spatial heterogeneity in lung cancer. Time point meaning: blood at routine non-recurrence follow-up after resection. A single record per CDR3 protein comes from TCRdb applying MiXCR to the 5' RACE reads. The sample gives around 44,000 distinct CDR3 sequences, roughly a tenth of which show up once; roughly 18% is in the top ten. The sequencing here drew on PBMCs, taken at follow-up. These receptors all come from a female donor with early-stage non-small cell lung cancer.

This clonotype has just a few counts. This chain connects TRBV20-1 to TRBJ1-1; possible D gene TRBD1, 6 bases. The ends were cut back, 6 bases at V and 6 bases at J, with 11 bases in the middle. Looked up from germline, CDR1 is DFQATT and CDR2 is SNEGSKA (reference sequence). The CDR3 has 11 amino acids. In DNA form, the CDR3 reads TGCAGTGCGGAGGGGGAGGCTGAAGCTTTCTTT. This sequence encodes CSAEGEAEAFF.

There are a few counts of this clonotype. The V gene is TRBV28, the J gene TRBJ1-1; D remains ambiguous. Trimming shortened V by 6 bases and J by 0 bases, and 23 bases separated the two germline ends. Germline CDR1 reads MDHEN; CDR2 reads SYDVKM. This CDR3 contains 18 residues. The CDR3 region has the DNA TGTGCCAGCAGCCTTACTAGGGTGGGATACCCAATGAACACTGAAGCTTTCTTT. Residues: CASSLTRVGYPMNTEAFF.

This clonotype was counted between two and nine times. The CDR3 sequence: CASSLRRAETQYF. CDR3 bases: TGTGCCAGCAGCTTACGCAGGGCGGAGACCCAGTACTTC. The V gene is TRBV11-2, the J gene TRBJ2-5; TRBD1 is a possible D gene (5 bases). The CDR3 loop spans 13 amino acids. Germline V CDR1 and CDR2: SGHAT, FQNNGV. The V end was cut by 2 bases, the J end by 5 bases, with 9 bases between. Together with reference TRBV11-2 and TRBJ2-5, the CDR3 gives the full variable domain: EAGVAQSPRYKIIEKRQSVAFWCNPISGHATLYWYQQILGQGPKLLIQFQNNGVVDDSQLPKDRFSAERLKGVDSTLKIQPAKLEDSAVYLCASSLRRAETQYFGPGTRLLVL.

This clonotype appeared a few times. The CDR3 is CASSPKSSGELFF. The CDR3 region has the DNA TGTGCCAGCTCACCGAAATCCTCCGGGGAGCTGTTTTTT. The V and J genes are TRBV18 and TRBJ2-2; D uncertain. The V gene lost 3 bases and the J gene lost 6 bases, with 8 bases spanning the gap. The length of the CDR3 is 13 residues. CDR1 KGHSH and CDR2 LQKENI come from the germline V gene.

The rearrangement links TRBV28 to TRBJ1-5, with D possibly matching TRBD1 (6 bases). Germline CDR1 reads MDHEN; CDR2 reads SYDVKM. The V and J ends lost 4 bases and 2 bases respectively, with 15 bases between them. The CDR3 sequence is 16 residues long. CDR3 residues: CASSSSDRMGNQPQHF. The CDR3 DNA reads TGTGCCAGCAGTTCCTCGGACAGAATGGGCAATCAGCCCCAGCATTTT.

This clonotype was seen a few times. The V call is TRBV29-1, the J call TRBJ2-1; 10 positions agree with TRBD2. The CDR3 extends over 15 amino acids. With 1 base clipped from V and 9 bases from J, the junction kept 9 bases outside the gene matches. Germline V gene lookup returns CDR1 SQVTM and CDR2 ANQGSEA. Written as DNA, the CDR3 is TGCAGCGTTGAAGGAGGGTTAGCGGGGGGATCTGAGCAGTTCTTC. This encodes CSVEGGLAGGSEQFF.

Ten or more counts support this clonotype. The chain joins TRBV7-3 to TRBJ2-3; 7 bases are a match to TRBD2. The CDR3 is made up of 14 amino acids. Losses at the gene ends were 1 base for V and 4 bases for J; bases not matched to a gene: 2. Germline V lookup: CDR1 SGHTA, CDR2 FQGTGA. The DNA of the CDR3 is TGTGCCAGCAGCTTAAGTGGACTAGCAGATACGCAGTATTTT. It encodes CASSLSGLADTQYF.

This sequence joins TRBV14 and TRBJ2-5; unclear D gene. Between the trimmed V and J ends, which lost 4 bases and 7 bases, there was a span of 7 bases. The CDR3 runs to 11 residues. Per the germline V gene, CDR1 is SGHDN and CDR2 is FVKESK. This CDR3 is CASSLSGTQYF. The CDR3 nucleotides are TGTGCCAGCAGCCTATCCGGGACCCAGTACTTC.

Only a few counts were recorded for this clonotype. V is TRBV4-3 and J is TRBJ1-6, with D tentatively TRBD1 (5 bases). Germline CDR1 reads LGHNA; CDR2 reads YSLEER. This CDR3 contains 15 residues. V was cut by 1 base and J by 10 bases, with 14 bases left in between. DNA for the CDR3: TGCGCCAGCAGCCAAGTGTGGGACGCGGGCTCACCCCTCCACTTT. Translation gives CASSQVWDAGSPLHF.

The rearrangement links TRBV24-1 to TRBJ2-3; 11 bases match TRBD2. V shed 4 bases and J 1 base; nucleotides not matched to a gene: 6. Germline-derived CDR1 and CDR2 are KGHDR and SFDVKD. The CDR3 contains 17 residues. For the CDR3, the DNA is TGTGCCACCAGTGAAAGGGAGGGACTAGCGGGCACAGATACGCAGTATTTT. Translation gives CATSEREGLAGTDTQYF.

This clonotype was detected ten times or more. V and J are TRBV6-5 and TRBJ2-1; 12 bases line up with TRBD2. The germline gives CDR1 MNHEY, CDR2 SVGAGI. The J segment lost 4 bases and the V segment lost 5 bases, leaving 3 bases of the junction unmatched. This CDR3 has 15 amino acids. Here the CDR3 reads CASSPLAGGYNEQFF. The CDR3 nucleotides read TGTGCCAGCAGTCCACTAGCGGGGGGATACAATGAGCAGTTCTTC.

The chain joins TRBV7-6 to TRBJ2-1, with TRBD2 identical over 10 bases. The CDR3 runs to 16 residues. After removal of 5 bases from V and 4 bases from J, the junction contained 8 bases not matched to a gene. The germline gives CDR1 SGHVS, CDR2 FNYEAQ. For the CDR3, the DNA is TGTGCCAGCAGCGGTAGCGGGGGGCTTTATTACAATGAGCAGTTCTTC. Its translation is CASSGSGGLYYNEQFF.

This clonotype was picked up a small number of times. The chain is built from TRBV20-1 and TRBJ2-7; perhaps TRBD1 as D (6 bases). V lost 7 bases and J 1 base, leaving 17 bases between the germline ends. Looked up from germline, CDR1 is DFQATT and CDR2 is SNEGSKA (reference sequence). This CDR3 region has 14 residues. The CDR3 bases are TGCAGTGGGCAAGACGCCAGGGGATCCTACGAGCAGTACTTC. It encodes CSGQDARGSYEQYF.

V gene TRBV5-1 combines with J gene TRBJ2-7, with D perhaps matching TRBD2 (5 bases). Germline assignment: CDR1 SGHRS and CDR2 YFSETQ. The CDR3 covers 15 residues. The ends were cut back, 4 bases at V and 2 bases at J, with 16 bases in the middle. The CDR3 protein is CASSPEAARAYEQYF. In DNA form, the CDR3 reads TGCGCCAGCAGCCCGGAGGCAGCTAGGGCCTACGAGCAGTACTTC.

The genes are TRBV5-1 and TRBJ1-1; 11 bases are a match to TRBD1. CDR1 and CDR2 from the germline V gene are SGHRS and YFSETQ. The V gene end was trimmed by 0 bases and the J gene end by 5 bases; junction bases not matched to a gene: 3. The CDR3 is 15 residues long. The CDR3 region is CASSLEGQGETEAFF. CDR3 DNA: TGCGCCAGCAGCTTGGAGGGACAGGGGGAAACTGAAGCTTTCTTT.

This clonotype was seen ten or more times. This chain links TRBV7-3 with TRBJ2-2; D remains unclear. The germline V gene encodes CDR1 SGHTA and CDR2 FQGTGA. This CDR3 is 15 amino acids long. The V end was cut by 0 bases, the J end by 6 bases, with 11 bases between. The CDR3 reads CASSLTTAGAGELFF. The CDR3 coding sequence is TGTGCCAGCAGCTTAACGACCGCTGGGGCCGGGGAGCTGTTTTTT.